This T cell receptor beta chain was documented in a study of T cell responses to AZD1222 COVID-19 vaccine. Whole-study results and caveats: Repertoire collection took place solely once the T cell response had peaked.

Data came from immunoSEQ multiplex PCR; TCRdb stores just in-frame clones and leaves some out. Altogether some 140,000 clones are present, 85% to 95% being singletons, with the ten largest covering around 2.7%. With regard to this clone: Antigen unknown.

V was clipped by 4 bases and J by 4 bases; unmatched bases: 11. The CDR3 loop spans 17 amino acids. CDR1 and CDR2 from the germline V gene are MGHRA and YSYEKL. This chain links TRBV4-1 with TRBJ2-2; 8 bases fit TRBD1. This receptor was taken from an adult in good health. The sequencing here drew on peripheral blood, taken on day 0 of AZD1222 vaccination. The CDR3: CASSLIVWTGTTGELFF. The CDR3 nucleotides are TGCGCCAGCAGCCTCATCGTGTGGACAGGGACCACCGGGGAGCTGTTTTTT.